This TCR beta chain was captured by sequencing in a study of blood T cell repertoires in COVID-19. Assay: immunoSEQ multiplex PCR; the TCRdb copy retains only in-frame clones and omits some. The sample has fewer than 350,000 clones; around 89% are singletons. With 0 bases clipped from V and 2 bases from J, the junction kept 4 bases outside the gene matches. This CDR3 has 15 residues. CDR1 and CDR2 from the germline V gene are MNHEY and SVGAGI. This sequence originates from a man aged 40-49 years with acute or convalescent COVID-19. Sequenced input: peripheral blood. J is TRBJ2-7 and V is TRBV6-5, with TRBD1 identical over 7 bases. CDR3 residues: CASSYSGQEAYEQYF. The CDR3 nucleotides read TGTGCCAGCAGTTACTCAGGACAGGAGGCCTACGAGCAGTACTTC.